Listed below are T cell receptor beta chains from one sample, sequenced in a study of cytomegalovirus exposure and HLA in healthy donors. The table came from immunoSEQ multiplex PCR; TCRdb's copy has only in-frame clones and leaves some out. The sample consists of more than 100,000 clones, roughly three quarters of them appearing once. Sequencing used PBMCs. Receptor source: a middle-aged woman in good health and CMV-seronegative. Both conserved end residues are part of each CDR3. D genes are given only for firm matches. Clone size is shown for a subset of rows, as once, few, many or a class of expanded clone.

J gene | V gene | clone size | D gene | CDR3 DNA | CDR3 protein
TRBJ2-1 | TRBV6-5 | NA | TRBD2 | TGTGCCAGCAGGCTAGCGGGGGGGCGTCATGAGCAGTTCTTC | CASRLAGGRHEQFF
TRBJ2-5 | TRBV5-1 | NA | TRBD2 | TGCGCCAGCAGCTTGGGGGTGACTAGCGAGGGCCAAGAGACCCAGTACTTC | CASSLGVTSEGQETQYF
TRBJ1-2 | TRBV19 | few | NA | TGTGCCAGTAGTGGGGGAGGCTCCGTAGCTAACTATGGCTACACCTTC | CASSGGGSVANYGYTF
TRBJ1-1 | TRBV19 | NA | NA | TGTGCCAGTAGACTCCGGGACACCACTGAAGCTTTCTTT | CASRLRDTTEAFF
TRBJ1-1 | TRBV28 | NA | TRBD1 | TGTGCCAGCAGTGGTCCGGGACAGGGGAAGGTAGCTTTCTTT | CASSGPGQGKVAFF
TRBJ1-1 | TRBV4-2 | NA | NA | TGTGCCAGCAGCCAAGATGAGGGCTGGGACACTGAAGCTTTCTTT | CASSQDEGWDTEAFF
TRBJ2-7 | TRBV6-1 | NA | TRBD1 | TGTGCCAGCACCTCGGACAGGGCTCCCTACGAGCAGTACTTC | CASTSDRAPYEQYF
TRBJ1-2 | TRBV5-1 | NA | TRBD1 | TGCGCCAGCAGCCCCGGGACAGGGTACTATGGCTACACCTTC | CASSPGTGYYGYTF
TRBJ1-2 | TRBV19 | NA | TRBD1 | TGTGCCAGTAGTACGAGACAGGGACAAAATGGCTACACCTTC | CASSTRQGQNGYTF
TRBJ2-7 | TRBV6-1 | NA | TRBD1 | TGTGCCAGCAGAATGGGGACAGGGAGCTCCTACGAGCAGTACTTC | CASRMGTGSSYEQYF
TRBJ2-7 | TRBV6-5 | NA | TRBD1 | TGTGCCAGCAGTTACTCGACAGGGGTCTCCTACGAGCAGTACTTC | CASSYSTGVSYEQYF
TRBJ1-2 | TRBV16 | NA | NA | TGTGCCAGCAGACGGACAGTCCTCTATGGCTACACCTTC | CASRRTVLYGYTF
TRBJ1-5 | TRBV28 | NA | NA | TGTGCCAGCAGTTTATTGGCCGGGAATCAGCCCCAGCATTTT | CASSLLAGNQPQHF
TRBJ2-7 | TRBV21-1 | NA | NA | TGTGCCAGCAGCGCTCGGACTAGCGGGGGCTCCTACGAGCAGTACTTC | CASSARTSGGSYEQYF
TRBJ2-1 | TRBV30 | NA | TRBD2 | TGTGCCTGGAGTGTACGTAAGCGGGGGGTGGACAATGAGCAGTTCTTC | CAWSVRKRGVDNEQFF
TRBJ2-2 | TRBV6-5 | NA | NA | TGTGCCAGCAGGCGCCAGGGTGATATCGCCGGGGAGCTGTTTTTT | CASRRQGDIAGELFF
TRBJ2-3 | TRBV9 | NA | TRBD2 | TGTGCCAGCAGCGTAGATCCAGCGGGGTCCACAGATACGCAGTATTTT | CASSVDPAGSTDTQYF
TRBJ1-2 | TRBV25-1 | NA | NA | TGTGCCAGCAGTGAGAGGGGGAACTATGGCTACACCTTC | CASSERGNYGYTF